The text below deals with one T cell receptor (beta chain). The data were obtained in a study of T cell changes during pregnancy in multiple sclerosis. The CDR3 runs to 14 residues. Germline V CDR1 and CDR2: SGHDT, YYEEEE. With 0 bases removed from V and 6 bases from J, the gap between germline ends came to 10 bases. Sequencing was performed with immunoSEQ multiplex PCR; in TCRdb, only in-frame clones are kept and a portion is missing. The sample includes about 64,000 clones, 90% to 97% of them seen just once. J is TRBJ2-1 and V is TRBV5-6; D gene ambiguous. The TCR sequence derives from a female donor with multiple sclerosis, enrolled in a pregnancy study. The sequenced sample was CD8+ T cells from peripheral blood mononuclear cells, obtained after pregnancy. The CDR3 bases are TGTGCCAGCAGCTTGGACTACCCCGTCAATGAGCAGTTCTTC. Translating it yields CASSLDYPVNEQFF.